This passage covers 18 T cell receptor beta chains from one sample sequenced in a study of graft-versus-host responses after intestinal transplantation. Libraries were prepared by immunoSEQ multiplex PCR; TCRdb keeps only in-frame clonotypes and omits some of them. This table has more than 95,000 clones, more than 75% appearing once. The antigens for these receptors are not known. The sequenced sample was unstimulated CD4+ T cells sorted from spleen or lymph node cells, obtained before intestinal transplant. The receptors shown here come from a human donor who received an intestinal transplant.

The CDR3 coding sequence is TGCGCCAGCAGCCAAGTGGGGCAGGGGAGGATTTATGGCTACACCTTC. Encoded protein: CASSQVGQGRIYGYTF. This chain uses TRBV4-1 with TRBJ1-2, with D tentatively TRBD1 (6 bases). The length of the CDR3 is 16 residues. Germline CDR1 is MGHRA and CDR2 is YSYEKL. The germline V and J ends were trimmed by 1 base and 5 bases, with 17 bases remaining between them.

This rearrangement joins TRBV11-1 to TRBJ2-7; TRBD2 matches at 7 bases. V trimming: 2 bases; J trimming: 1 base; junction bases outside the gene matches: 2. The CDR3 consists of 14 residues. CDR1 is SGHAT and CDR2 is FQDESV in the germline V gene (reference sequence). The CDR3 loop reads CASSLQGGSYEQYF. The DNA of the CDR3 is TGTGCCAGCAGCTTACAGGGAGGGTCCTACGAGCAGTACTTC.

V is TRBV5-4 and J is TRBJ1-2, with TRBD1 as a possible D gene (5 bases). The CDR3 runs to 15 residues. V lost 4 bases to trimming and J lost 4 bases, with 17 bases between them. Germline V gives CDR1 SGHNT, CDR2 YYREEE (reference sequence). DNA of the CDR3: TGTGCCAGCAGCCTAAACGCGGGGGGAAGCTATGGCTACACCTTC. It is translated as CASSLNAGGSYGYTF. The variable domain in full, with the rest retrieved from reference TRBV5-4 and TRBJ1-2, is ETGVTQSPTHLIKTRGQQVTLRCSSQSGHNTVSWYQQALGQGPQFIFQYYREEENGRGNFPPRFSGLQFPNYSSELNVNALELDDSALYLCASSLNAGGSYGYTFGSGTRLTVV.

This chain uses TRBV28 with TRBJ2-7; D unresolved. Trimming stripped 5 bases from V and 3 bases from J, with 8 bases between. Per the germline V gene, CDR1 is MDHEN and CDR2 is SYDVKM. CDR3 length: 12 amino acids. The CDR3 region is CASSRTSYEQYF. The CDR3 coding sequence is TGTGCCAGCAGTCGAACAAGCTACGAGCAGTACTTC.

Here the CDR3 reads CASGDRVGEKLFF. Written as DNA, the CDR3 is TGTGCCAGCGGGGACAGGGTGGGTGAAAAACTGTTTTTT. J is TRBJ1-4 and V is TRBV25-1, with 9 bases fitting TRBD1. The CDR3 runs 13 residues. V lost 8 bases, J lost 7 bases, and 5 bases stayed unmatched. The germline V gene encodes CDR1 MGHDK and CDR2 SYGVNS.

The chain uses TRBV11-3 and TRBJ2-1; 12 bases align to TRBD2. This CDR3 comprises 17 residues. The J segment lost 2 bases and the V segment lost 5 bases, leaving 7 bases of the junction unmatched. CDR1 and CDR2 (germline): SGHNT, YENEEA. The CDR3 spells CASSLTSGGSPYNEQFF. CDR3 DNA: TGTGCCAGCAGCCTAACTAGCGGGGGGTCGCCCTACAATGAGCAGTTCTTC.

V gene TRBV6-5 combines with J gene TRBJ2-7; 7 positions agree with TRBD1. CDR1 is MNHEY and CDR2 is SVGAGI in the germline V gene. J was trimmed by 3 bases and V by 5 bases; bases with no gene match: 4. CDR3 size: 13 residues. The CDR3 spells CASSQRQGYEQYF. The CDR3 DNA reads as TGTGCCAGCAGTCAAAGACAGGGCTACGAGCAGTACTTC.

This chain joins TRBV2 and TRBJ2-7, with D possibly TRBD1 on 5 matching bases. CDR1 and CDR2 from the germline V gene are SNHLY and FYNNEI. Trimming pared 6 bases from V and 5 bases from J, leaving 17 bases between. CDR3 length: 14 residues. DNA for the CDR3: TGTGCCAGCAGCACATCTCCGACAGCAGACGAGCAGTACTTC. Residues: CASSTSPTADEQYF.

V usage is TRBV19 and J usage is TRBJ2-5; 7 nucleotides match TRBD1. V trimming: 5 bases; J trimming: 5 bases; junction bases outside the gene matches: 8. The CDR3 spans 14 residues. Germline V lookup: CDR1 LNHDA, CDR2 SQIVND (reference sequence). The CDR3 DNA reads TGTGCCAGTAGTTTGGCAGGGGGAGTGGAGACCCAGTACTTC. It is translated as CASSLAGGVETQYF.

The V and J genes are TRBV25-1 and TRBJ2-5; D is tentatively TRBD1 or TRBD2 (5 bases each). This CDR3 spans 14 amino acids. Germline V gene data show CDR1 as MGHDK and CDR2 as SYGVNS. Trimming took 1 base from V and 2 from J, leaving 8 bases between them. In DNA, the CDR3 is TGTGCCAGCAGTGAATCGGGGCGGCAAGAGACCCAGTACTTC. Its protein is CASSESGRQETQYF.

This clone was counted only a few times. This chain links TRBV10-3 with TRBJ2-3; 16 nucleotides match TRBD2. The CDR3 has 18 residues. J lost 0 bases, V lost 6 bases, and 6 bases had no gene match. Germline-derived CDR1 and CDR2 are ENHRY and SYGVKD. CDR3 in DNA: TGTGCCATCAGAGGGACTAGCGGGAGGGCCATTAGCACAGATACGCAGTATTTT. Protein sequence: CAIRGTSGRAISTDTQYF.

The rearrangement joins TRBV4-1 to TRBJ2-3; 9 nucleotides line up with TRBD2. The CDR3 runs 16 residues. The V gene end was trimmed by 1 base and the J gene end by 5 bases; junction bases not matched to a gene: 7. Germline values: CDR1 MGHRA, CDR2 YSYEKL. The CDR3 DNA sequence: TGCGCCAGCAGCCAAGGCGGGCGGGGGGGCGGAGATACGCAGTATTTT. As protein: CASSQGGRGGGDTQYF.

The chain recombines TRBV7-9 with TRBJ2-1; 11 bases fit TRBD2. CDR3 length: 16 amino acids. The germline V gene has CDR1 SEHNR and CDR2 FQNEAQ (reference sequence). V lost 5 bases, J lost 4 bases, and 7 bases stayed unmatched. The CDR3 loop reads CASSLRLAGRYNEQFF. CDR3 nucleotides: TGTGCCAGCAGCCTTCGACTAGCGGGAAGGTACAATGAGCAGTTCTTC.

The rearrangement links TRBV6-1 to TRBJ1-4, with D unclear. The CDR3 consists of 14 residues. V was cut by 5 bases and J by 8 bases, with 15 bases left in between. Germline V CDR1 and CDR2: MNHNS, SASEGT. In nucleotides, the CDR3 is TGTGCCAGCAGTAGGGAGAGGGTTGGGGAAAAACTGTTTTTT. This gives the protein CASSRERVGEKLFF.

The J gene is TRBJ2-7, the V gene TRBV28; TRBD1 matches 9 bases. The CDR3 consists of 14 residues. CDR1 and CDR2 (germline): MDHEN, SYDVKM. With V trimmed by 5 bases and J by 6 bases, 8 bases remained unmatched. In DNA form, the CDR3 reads TGTGCCAGCAGTCCACTGGGACAGGGTAGCGAGCAGTACTTC. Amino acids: CASSPLGQGSEQYF.

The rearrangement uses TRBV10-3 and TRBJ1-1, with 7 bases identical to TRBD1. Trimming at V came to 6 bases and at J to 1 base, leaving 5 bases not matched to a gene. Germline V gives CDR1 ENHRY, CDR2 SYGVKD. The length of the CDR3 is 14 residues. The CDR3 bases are TGTGCCATCAGCCCAGACAGGGCGAACACTGAAGCTTTCTTT. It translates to CAISPDRANTEAFF.

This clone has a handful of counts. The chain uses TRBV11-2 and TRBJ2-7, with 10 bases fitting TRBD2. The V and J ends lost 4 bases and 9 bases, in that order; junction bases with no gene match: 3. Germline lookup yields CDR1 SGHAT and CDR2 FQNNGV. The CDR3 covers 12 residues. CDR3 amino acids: CASSSLAGRQYF. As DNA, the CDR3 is TGTGCCAGCAGCTCACTAGCGGGACGGCAGTACTTC.

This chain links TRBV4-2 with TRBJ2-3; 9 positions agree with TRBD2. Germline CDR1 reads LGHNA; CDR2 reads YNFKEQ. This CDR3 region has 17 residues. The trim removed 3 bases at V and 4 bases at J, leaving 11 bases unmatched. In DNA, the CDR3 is TGTGCCAGCAGCCAGGGTTATAGCGGGAGAGGGCCAGATACGCAGTATTTT. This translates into CASSQGYSGRGPDTQYF.